This T cell receptor beta chain was observed in a study of shared clonotypes between healthy human individuals. Assay: immunoSEQ multiplex PCR; the TCRdb copy retains only in-frame clones and omits some. The sample holds about 1.5 million clones, about 98% seen once. The CDR3 covers 13 residues. Per the germline V gene, CDR1 is LNHDA and CDR2 is SQIVND (reference sequence). V lost 5 bases, J lost 6 bases, and 11 bases lay in between. This clone was counted once. Sequencing was done on a sample of naive CD4+ T cells sorted from blood. Regarding subset: CD45RA+ positively selected. The rearrangement links TRBV19 to TRBJ1-5, with D hard to call. The clonotype comes from a man aged 25 to 45 in good health. CDR3 residues: CASSQEGLQPQHF. CDR3 coding DNA: TGTGCCAGTAGTCAGGAGGGCCTTCAGCCCCAGCATTTT.